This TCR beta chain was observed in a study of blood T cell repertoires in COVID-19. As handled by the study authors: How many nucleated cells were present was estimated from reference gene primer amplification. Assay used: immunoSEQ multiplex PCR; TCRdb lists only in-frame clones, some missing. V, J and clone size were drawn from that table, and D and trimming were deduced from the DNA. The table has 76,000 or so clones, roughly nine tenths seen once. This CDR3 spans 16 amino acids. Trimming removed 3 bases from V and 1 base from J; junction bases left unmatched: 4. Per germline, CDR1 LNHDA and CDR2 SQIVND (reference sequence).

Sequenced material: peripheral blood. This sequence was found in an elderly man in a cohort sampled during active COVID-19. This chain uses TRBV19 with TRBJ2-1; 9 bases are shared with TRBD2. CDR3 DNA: TGTGCCAGTAGTATGGGAGCGGGGGGTTCCTACAATGAGCAGTTCTTC. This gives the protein CASSMGAGGSYNEQFF.